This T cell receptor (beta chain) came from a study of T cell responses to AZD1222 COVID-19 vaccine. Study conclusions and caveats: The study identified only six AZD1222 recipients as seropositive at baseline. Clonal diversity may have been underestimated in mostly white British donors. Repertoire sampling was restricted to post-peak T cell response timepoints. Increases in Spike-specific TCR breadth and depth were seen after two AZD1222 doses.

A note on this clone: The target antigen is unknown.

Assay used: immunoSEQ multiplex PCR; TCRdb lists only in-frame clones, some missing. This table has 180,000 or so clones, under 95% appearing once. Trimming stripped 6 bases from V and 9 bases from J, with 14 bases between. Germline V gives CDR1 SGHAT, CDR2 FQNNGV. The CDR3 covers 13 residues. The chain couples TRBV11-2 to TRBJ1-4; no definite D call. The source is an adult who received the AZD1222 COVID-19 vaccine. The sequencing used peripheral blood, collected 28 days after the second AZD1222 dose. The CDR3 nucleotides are TGTGCCAGCAGACCGATCGGCGGACAAAAACTGTTTTTT. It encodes CASRPIGGQKLFF.